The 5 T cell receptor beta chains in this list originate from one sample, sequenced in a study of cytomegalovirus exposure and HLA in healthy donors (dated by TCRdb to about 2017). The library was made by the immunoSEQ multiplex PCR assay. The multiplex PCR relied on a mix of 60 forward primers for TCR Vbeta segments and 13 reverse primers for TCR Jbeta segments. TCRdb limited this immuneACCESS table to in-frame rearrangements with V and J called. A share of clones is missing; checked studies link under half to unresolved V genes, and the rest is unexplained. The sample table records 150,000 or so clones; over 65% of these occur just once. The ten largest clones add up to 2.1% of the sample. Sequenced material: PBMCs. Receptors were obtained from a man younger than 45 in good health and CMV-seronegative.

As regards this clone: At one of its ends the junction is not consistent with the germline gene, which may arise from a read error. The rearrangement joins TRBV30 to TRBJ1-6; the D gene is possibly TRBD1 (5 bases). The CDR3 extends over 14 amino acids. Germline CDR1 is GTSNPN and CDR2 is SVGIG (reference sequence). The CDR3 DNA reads TGTGCCTGGAGTGCTGGACACCATAATTCACCCCTCAACTTT. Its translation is CAWSAGHHNSPLNF.

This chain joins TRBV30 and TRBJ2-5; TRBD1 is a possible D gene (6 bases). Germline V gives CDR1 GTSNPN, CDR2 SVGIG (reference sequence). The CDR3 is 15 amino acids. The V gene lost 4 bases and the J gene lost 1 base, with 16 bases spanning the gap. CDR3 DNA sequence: TGTGCCTGGAAGCTTGCAGGGGAAATCCAAGAGACCCAGTACTTC. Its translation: CAWKLAGEIQETQYF. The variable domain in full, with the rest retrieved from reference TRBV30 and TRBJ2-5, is SQTIHQWPATLVQPVGSPLSLECTVEGTSNPNLYWYRQAAGRGLQLLFYSVGIGQISSEVPQNLSASRPQDRQFILSSKKLLLSDSGFYLCAWKLAGEIQETQYFGPGTRLLVL.

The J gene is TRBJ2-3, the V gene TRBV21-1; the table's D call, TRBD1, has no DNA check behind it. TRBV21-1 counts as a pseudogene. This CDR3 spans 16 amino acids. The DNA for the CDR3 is TGTGCCAGCAGCAAGGAAGGGACAGGGAGAGTAGATACGCAGTATTTT. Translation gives CASSKEGTGRVDTQYF.

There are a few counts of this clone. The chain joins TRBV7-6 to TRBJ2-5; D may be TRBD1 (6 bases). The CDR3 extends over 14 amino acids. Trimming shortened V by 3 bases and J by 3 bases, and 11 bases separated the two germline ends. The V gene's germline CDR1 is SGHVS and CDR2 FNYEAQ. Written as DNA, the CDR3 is TGTGCCAGCAGCTTCTCGACAGGCGAAGAGACCCAGTACTTC. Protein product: CASSFSTGEETQYF.

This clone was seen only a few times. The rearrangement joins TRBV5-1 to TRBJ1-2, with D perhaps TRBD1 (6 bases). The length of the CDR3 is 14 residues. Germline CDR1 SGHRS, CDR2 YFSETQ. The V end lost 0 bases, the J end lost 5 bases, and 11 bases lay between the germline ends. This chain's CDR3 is CASSLADSNYGYTF. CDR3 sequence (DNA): TGCGCCAGCAGCTTGGCGGACAGTAATTATGGCTACACCTTC.